This TCR beta chain derives from a study of technical replicates of blood from a few donors. Germline CDR1 MDHEN, CDR2 SYDVKM. The CDR3 sequence is 12 residues long. V lost 11 bases and J lost 1, with 10 bases in between. Here immunoSEQ multiplex PCR was the method, and the copy in TCRdb shows in-frame clones only, minus some. The data contain about 84,000 clones, around 97% of them singletons. The genes are TRBV28 and TRBJ2-3, with D possibly matching TRBD2 (5 bases). Specimen: T cells isolated from PBMCs. This TCR was sampled from a human donor in good health. The CDR3 coding sequence is TGTGCCGGGAGTTCTCGCACAGATACGCAGTATTTT. Translating it yields CAGSSRTDTQYF. The entire variable domain, with the rest obtained from reference TRBV28 and TRBJ2-3, is as follows: DVKVTQSSRYLVKRTGEKVFLECVQDMDHENMFWYRQDPGLGLRLIYFSYDVKMKEKGDIPEGYSVSREKKERFSLILESASTNQTSMYLCAGSSRTDTQYFGPGTRLTVL.